Following are 10 T cell receptor beta chains from one sample sequenced in a study of blood T cell repertoires in COVID-19. The table came from immunoSEQ multiplex PCR; TCRdb's copy has only in-frame clones and leaves some out. The table shows some 160,000 clones, with about 82% occurring only once. Sequencing input: peripheral blood. The source is a man in his 70s with active or convalescent COVID-19.

The V call is TRBV6-6, the J call TRBJ1-4, with TRBD1 matching 7 bases. CDR1 and CDR2 from the germline V gene are MNHNY and SVGAGI (reference sequence). This CDR3 contains 15 residues. Losses at the gene ends were 5 bases for V and 4 bases for J; bases not matched to a gene: 7. CDR3 nucleotide sequence: TGTGCCAGCAGTGACACGACAGGGTATAATGAAAAACTGTTTTTT. Translating gives CASSDTTGYNEKLFF.

This chain joins TRBV21-1 and TRBJ1-5; TRBD1, the table's D call, was not compared with the DNA. TRBV21-1 is a pseudogene segment. The CDR3 covers 17 residues. The CDR3 DNA follows: TGTGCCAGCACCTCGAGCAAGACATTGGACAGTAGACAGCCCCAGCATTTT. Protein product: CASTSSKTLDSRQPQHF.

The chain combines TRBV6-5 with TRBJ2-1; 12 bases match TRBD2. The germline V gene encodes CDR1 MNHEY and CDR2 SVGAGI. This CDR3 has 13 amino acids. V shed 8 bases and J 8 bases; nucleotides not matched to a gene: 4. CDR3 DNA sequence: TGTGCCAGCCGACTAGCGGGAGTATATGAGCAGTTCTTC. It codes for CASRLAGVYEQFF.

The rearrangement joins TRBV5-1 to TRBJ1-1, with 7 positions matching TRBD1. The J segment lost 0 bases and the V segment lost 5 bases, leaving 4 bases of the junction unmatched. The CDR3 is 14 amino acids. Germline V gene lookup returns CDR1 SGHRS and CDR2 YFSETQ. CDR3 sequence (DNA): TGCGCCAGCAGTTCGGGACAGATGAACACTGAAGCTTTCTTT. It codes for CASSSGQMNTEAFF.

The chain is built from TRBV30 and TRBJ1-5; D remains ambiguous. The V gene's germline CDR1 is GTSNPN and CDR2 SVGIG (reference sequence). V dropped 1 base and J dropped 4 bases, with 11 bases sitting between them. The CDR3 totals 14 residues. The CDR3 region is CAWSGAGLNQPQHF. The CDR3 region has the DNA TGTGCCTGGAGTGGGGCAGGTTTAAATCAGCCCCAGCATTTT.

This clone was detected once. The CDR3 sequence is CARGTSGGLSYNEQFF. CDR3 nucleotides: TGTGCCAGGGGGACTAGCGGGGGCCTCTCCTACAATGAGCAGTTCTTC. This chain connects TRBV27 to TRBJ2-1; 14 nucleotides match TRBD2. J lost 0 bases, V lost 9 bases, and 4 bases had no gene match. This CDR3 region has 16 residues. Germline V gene sequence: CDR1 MNHEY, CDR2 SMNVEV (reference sequence).

The rearrangement uses TRBV5-4 and TRBJ2-2; a possible D gene is TRBD2 (6 bases). CDR3 length: 16 amino acids. CDR1 SGHNT and CDR2 YYREEE come from the germline V gene (reference sequence). The V gene lost 6 bases and the J gene lost 0 bases, with 15 bases spanning the gap. CDR3: CASMRWGGTNTGELFF. In nucleotides, the CDR3 is TGTGCCAGCATGAGATGGGGCGGGACGAACACCGGGGAGCTGTTTTTT.

This chain uses TRBV28 with TRBJ1-1; 7 bases are shared with TRBD1. The junction had 5 bases not matched to a gene; V was cut back by 6 bases and J by 10 bases. CDR3 size: 11 residues. In germline, CDR1 is MDHEN, CDR2 SYDVKM. The CDR3 sequence: CASRDRFGAFF. The DNA for the CDR3 is TGTGCCAGCAGGGACAGGTTCGGAGCTTTCTTT. The complete variable domain, with remaining parts taken from reference TRBV28 and TRBJ1-1, reads DVKVTQSSRYLVKRTGEKVFLECVQDMDHENMFWYRQDPGLGLRLIYFSYDVKMKEKGDIPEGYSVSREKKERFSLILESASTNQTSMYLCASRDRFGAFFGQGTRLTVV.

The V and J genes are TRBV6-5 and TRBJ1-2; D is unresolved. The V end lost 6 bases, the J end lost 2 bases, and 16 bases lay between the germline ends. Germline values: CDR1 MNHEY, CDR2 SVGAGI. The CDR3 is made up of 15 amino acids. In nucleotides, the CDR3 is TGTGCCAGCAGCCCGTGGTCAAGCCCCAACTATGGCTACACCTTC. Its protein is CASSPWSSPNYGYTF.

V is TRBV5-1 and J is TRBJ2-3, with D tentatively TRBD2 (6 bases). This CDR3 comprises 17 residues. Trimming took off 0 bases at V and 2 bases at J, with 16 bases between the two ends. Germline CDR1 SGHRS, CDR2 YFSETQ. The CDR3 DNA is TGCGCCAGCAGCTTGGCCCAGGTCGCTAGCGCCACAGATACGCAGTATTTT. This encodes CASSLAQVASATDTQYF.